The 10 T cell receptor beta chains given below trace back to one sample, sequenced in a study of blood T cell repertoires in COVID-19 (dated by TCRdb to about 2020). The library was obtained by the immunoSEQ multiplex PCR assay. TCRdb stores this immuneACCESS table with in-frame sequences only. Part of the clones is absent; in the studies checked, under half of the shortfall reflects unresolved V genes, and no reason is known for the rest. A total of tens of thousands of clones appear in this sample, 65% to 85% of them only once. 44% of the sample goes to the ten largest clones. The source material was peripheral blood. Source of these receptors: an elderly woman with active or convalescent COVID-19.

This clone showed up just a few times. The chain couples TRBV4-3 to TRBJ2-3, with 7 nucleotides matching TRBD2. Looked up from germline, CDR1 is LGHNA and CDR2 is YSLEER. The CDR3 loop spans 14 amino acids. V lost 0 bases to trimming and J lost 9 bases; unmatched junction nucleotides: 6. CDR3 sequence reads: CASSQDWGGRTQYF. In nucleotides, the CDR3 is TGCGCCAGCAGCCAAGATTGGGGCGGGAGAACGCAGTATTTT.

This clone was seen a few times. The chain joins TRBV6-2 or TRBV6-3 to TRBJ2-2; tentatively, D is TRBD1 (6 bases). The CDR3 spans 16 residues. V dropped 3 bases and J dropped 1 base, with 12 bases sitting between them. The germline V gene encodes CDR1 MNHEY and CDR2 SVGEGT. The DNA of the CDR3 is TGTGCCAGCAGTTATCGACCGGGACAGAACACCGGGGAGCTGTTTTTT. Residues: CASSYRPGQNTGELFF.

The gene calls are TRBV5-1 and TRBJ2-3; perhaps TRBD2 as D (6 bases). Trimming left V 0 bases short and J 0 bases short, with 8 bases between. This CDR3 spans 15 amino acids. The germline V gene has CDR1 SGHRS and CDR2 YFSETQ. CDR3 in DNA: TGCGCCAGCAGCTTGGGACTAGAAAGCACAGATACGCAGTATTTT. Translated: CASSLGLESTDTQYF.

This clone showed up just a few times. The gene calls are TRBV18 and TRBJ1-4; D is uncertain. V was cut by 3 bases and J by 0 bases, with 14 bases left in between. This CDR3 spans 17 amino acids. Germline V gives CDR1 KGHSH, CDR2 LQKENI. The CDR3 DNA reads TGTGCCAGCTCACCTTCTCCACTCGGGGCAACTAATGAAAAACTGTTTTTT. This codes for CASSPSPLGATNEKLFF.

The genes are TRBV18 and TRBJ2-1, with 8 bases that match TRBD1. Looked up from germline, CDR1 is KGHSH and CDR2 is LQKENI. V was pared by 3 bases and J by 4 bases, with 8 bases of the junction left unmatched. This CDR3 has 16 residues. CDR3 coding DNA: TGTGCCAGCTCACCCCCTGGACAGGGAATTTACAATGAGCAGTTCTTC. This encodes CASSPPGQGIYNEQFF.

This rearrangement joins TRBV5-1 to TRBJ2-1; TRBD2 agrees at 8 bases. The ends lost 2 bases at V and 7 bases at J; junction bases unmatched: 5. The CDR3 has 14 amino acids. Germline V gene data show CDR1 as SGHRS and CDR2 as YFSETQ. The CDR3 region has the DNA TGCGCCAGCAGCTTCGCGGGGGGACGGAATGAGCAGTTCTTC. Its protein is CASSFAGGRNEQFF.

The J gene is TRBJ2-1, the V gene TRBV19; 10 nucleotides align to TRBD2. This CDR3 contains 15 residues. Germline-derived CDR1 and CDR2 are LNHDA and SQIVND (reference sequence). J gave up 7 bases and V 2 bases, and 5 bases lay outside the gene matches. CDR3 residues: CASSITSGTGNEQFF. The CDR3 region has the DNA TGTGCCAGTAGTATAACTAGCGGGACGGGGAATGAGCAGTTCTTC.

The gene calls are TRBV6-6 and TRBJ1-1; weak D call: TRBD1 (5 bases). The CDR3 length is 15 residues. The V gene lost 6 bases and the J gene lost 3 bases, with 17 bases spanning the gap. Per the germline V gene, CDR1 is MNHNY and CDR2 is SVGAGI (reference sequence). CDR3 protein: CASRSNRGVDTEAFF. In DNA, the CDR3 is TGTGCCAGCAGGAGTAACCGGGGGGTAGACACTGAAGCTTTCTTT.

This sequence joins TRBV28 and TRBJ1-5; D gene uncertain. The V and J ends lost 5 bases and 0 bases respectively, with 14 bases between them. Germline CDR1 MDHEN, CDR2 SYDVKM. This CDR3 has 16 residues. CDR3 residues: CASSPSGRDSNQPQHF. Here the CDR3 DNA reads TGTGCCAGCAGTCCCAGTGGGAGGGATAGCAATCAGCCCCAGCATTTT.

This chain uses TRBV24-1 with TRBJ2-3, with D perhaps TRBD2 (6 bases). The CDR3 runs 17 residues. In germline, CDR1 is KGHDR, CDR2 SFDVKD. V dropped 5 bases and J dropped 0 bases, with 17 bases sitting between them. This chain's CDR3 is CATSVSPGLTSTDTQYF. CDR3 nucleotides: TGTGCCACCAGTGTCTCACCGGGACTTACTAGCACAGATACGCAGTATTTT.